The 8 T cell receptor beta chains below come from one sample, sequenced in a study of tumor-infiltrating lymphocytes in primary liver carcinoma. Between roughly 20 and 32 mg of unsorted bulk tissue served as the source from which RNA and DNA were co-extracted. Using a constant-region primer together with ProtoScript II reverse transcriptase, TCR beta cDNA was made from 450 to 600 ng of total RNA. For TCR beta, libraries were produced by three nested multiplex PCR rounds using slightly modified ARM-PCR. Rounds one and two of PCR, each of about 10 cycles, were primed with TRBV1-TRBV30 forward primers and a C-beta reverse primer. Each CDR3 protein is one row after TCRdb ran MiXCR on the multiplex PCR reads. The sample lists more than 85,000 distinct CDR3 sequences; roughly four fifths were seen once. Material: liver tumor tissue from sampling region 3. The subset was: tumor region T3, left-lateral pole. Receptors were obtained from a middle-aged man with primary liver carcinoma and hepatitis B virus infection.

This clonotype was found a few times. With a much larger clone just one base away, this may be a read error. CDR3 residues: CAWNVSGSNQPQHF. CDR3 sequence (DNA): TGTGCCTGGAATGTGTCCGGGAGCAATCAGCCCCAGCATTTT. The rearrangement links TRBV30 to TRBJ1-5; D not certain. CDR3 size: 14 residues. With 4 bases removed from V and 1 base from J, the gap between germline ends came to 11 bases. Germline assignment: CDR1 GTSNPN and CDR2 SVGIG (reference sequence).

Remarks on this clonotype: Because the CDR3 is missing its conserved closing phenylalanine or tryptophan, this is likely a read error. The V gene is TRBV4-3, the J gene TRBJ2-2; D perhaps matches TRBD1 (5 bases). The CDR3 is 19 amino acids. Germline assignment: CDR1 LGHNA and CDR2 YSLEER. The chain's CDR3 is CASSPRSPTRGGSTGELFS. In DNA form, the CDR3 reads TGCGCGAGCAGCCCCCGAAGCCCGACAAGGGGCGGCTCCACAGGGGAGCTGTTTTCT.

This clonotype was seen only once. At one of its ends the junction is not consistent with the germline gene, which may arise from a read error. J is TRBJ2-5 and V is TRBV4-1; 8 nucleotides align to TRBD1. Germline V lookup: CDR1 MGHRA, CDR2 YSYEKL. CDR3 size: 15 residues. CDR3 sequence: CACSQGGQGWETQCF. CDR3 DNA: TGCGCCTGCAGTCAAGGTGGACAGGGTTGGGAGACCCAGTGCTTC.

This clonotype was seen repeatedly, ten times or more. The chain is built from TRBV2 and TRBJ2-1, with 10 bases lining up with TRBD2. In germline, CDR1 is SNHLY, CDR2 FYNNEI. The CDR3 spans 18 residues. V gave up 2 bases and J gave up 6 bases; unmatched junction bases: 13. DNA of the CDR3: TGTGCCAGCAGTGAAACAGCGGGAGGGCCCTCGGACATCAATGAGCAGTTCTTC. Its protein product is CASSETAGGPSDINEQFF. Combining the CDR3 with reference TRBV2 and TRBJ2-1 gives the whole variable domain EPEVTQTPSHQVTQMGQEVILRCVPISNHLYFYWYRQILGQKVEFLVSFYNNEISEKSEIFDDQFSVERPDGSNFTLKIRSTKLEDSAMYFCASSETAGGPSDINEQFFGPGTRLTVL.

A single count supports this clonotype. The junction departs from the called germline gene at one end, perhaps through a read error. The chain joins TRBV29-1 to TRBJ1-5; TRBD1 might be the D (5 bases). The CDR3 has 14 residues. The germline V gene has CDR1 SQVTM and CDR2 ANQGSEA. The CDR3 sequence: CSVDEGPHNQSQHF. The CDR3 DNA reads TGCAGCGTTGATGAGGGACCCCACAATCAGTCCCAGCATTTT.

This clonotype was found once. A junction boundary mismatches the germline segment, possibly from a read error. The V gene is TRBV4-3, the J gene TRBJ2-1; tentative D call: TRBD2 (5 bases). Germline CDR1 reads LGHNA; CDR2 reads YSLEER. The CDR3 has 15 amino acids. The CDR3 region is CSSSQGGGSGNEKFF. CDR3 DNA: TGTTCCAGCAGCCAAGGAGGCGGAAGTGGCAATGAGAAGTTCTTC.

Note on this clonotype: One end of the junction varies from germline; a read error may be responsible. The CDR3: CSGGPGWRVNTETFF. CDR3 DNA: TGCAGCGGTGGACCGGGTTGGAGGGTGAACACTGAAACTTTCTTT. This chain connects TRBV29-1 to TRBJ1-1; unclear D gene. The CDR3 covers 15 residues. Germline V CDR1 and CDR2: SQVTM, ANQGSEA.

About this clonotype: A much bigger clone sits one base away, suggesting this may be a read error. The CDR3 bases are TGTGTCAGCAGTTTGATGTGGAGCCAAGAGACCCAGTACTTC. It codes for CVSSLMWSQETQYF. The chain carries TRBV28 and TRBJ2-5; D is undetermined. This CDR3 has 14 amino acids. Germline V gene sequence: CDR1 MDHEN, CDR2 SYDVKM.